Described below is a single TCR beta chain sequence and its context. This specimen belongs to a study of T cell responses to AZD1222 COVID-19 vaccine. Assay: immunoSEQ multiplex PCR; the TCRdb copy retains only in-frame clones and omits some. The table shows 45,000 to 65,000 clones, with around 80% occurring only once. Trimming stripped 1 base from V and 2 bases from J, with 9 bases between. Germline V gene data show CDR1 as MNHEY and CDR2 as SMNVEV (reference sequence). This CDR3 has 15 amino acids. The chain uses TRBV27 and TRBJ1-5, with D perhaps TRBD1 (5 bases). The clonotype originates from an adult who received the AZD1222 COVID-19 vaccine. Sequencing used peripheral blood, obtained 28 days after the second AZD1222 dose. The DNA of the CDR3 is TGTGCCAGCAGTTTATTAGGGGAGGGCAATCAGCCCCAGCATTTT. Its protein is CASSLLGEGNQPQHF.